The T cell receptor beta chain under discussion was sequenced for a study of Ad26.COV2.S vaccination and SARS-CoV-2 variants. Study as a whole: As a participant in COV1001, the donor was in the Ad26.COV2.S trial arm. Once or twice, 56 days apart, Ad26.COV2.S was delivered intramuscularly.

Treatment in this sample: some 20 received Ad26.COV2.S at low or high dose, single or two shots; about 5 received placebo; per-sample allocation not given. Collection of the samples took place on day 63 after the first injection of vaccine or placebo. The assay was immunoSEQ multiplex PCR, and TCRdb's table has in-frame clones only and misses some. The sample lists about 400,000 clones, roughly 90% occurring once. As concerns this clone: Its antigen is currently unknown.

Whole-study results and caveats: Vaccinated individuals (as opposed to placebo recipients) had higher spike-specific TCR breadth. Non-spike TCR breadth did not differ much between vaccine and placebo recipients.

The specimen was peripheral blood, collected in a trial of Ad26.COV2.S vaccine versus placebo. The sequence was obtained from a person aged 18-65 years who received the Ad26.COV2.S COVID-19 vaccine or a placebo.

CDR3 loop: CASSLGVGNQPQHF. The CDR3 DNA reads as TGTGCCAGTAGTCTAGGGGTAGGCAATCAGCCCCAGCATTTT. The chain recombines TRBV19 with TRBJ1-5; a possible D gene is TRBD1 (5 bases). Germline V gives CDR1 LNHDA, CDR2 SQIVND (reference sequence). Trimming took 5 bases from V and 2 from J, leaving 10 bases between them. This CDR3 is 14 amino acids long.